This TCR beta chain was sequenced in a study of graft-versus-host responses after intestinal transplantation. The wider study: Those transplanted obtained multivisceral, liver-intestinal, or isolated intestinal grafts. For approximately 3 years after anti-thymocyte globulin induction, all recipients took tacrolimus and steroids.

TCRdb keeps only in-frame clones here, not all; method: immunoSEQ multiplex PCR. The sample lists tens of thousands of clones; roughly 90% were seen once. Remarks on this clone: Its antigen is currently unknown.

CDR3 length: 17 amino acids. V dropped 4 bases and J dropped 9; count of bases not matched to a gene: 18. Germline loops: CDR1 SGHNT, CDR2 YYREEE (reference sequence). The chain is built from TRBV5-4 and TRBJ2-1; 8 bases map to TRBD2. The receptor was isolated from a human donor who was the organ donor for an intestinal transplant. The sequences come from unstimulated CD8+ T cells sorted from spleen or lymph node cells, collected before transplant. CDR3 coding DNA: TGTGCCAGCAGCGGGACGCCTCCGGGACTAGAGTTCGGTGAGCAGTTCTTC. Translated, it gives CASSGTPPGLEFGEQFF.